This record looks at one T cell receptor beta chain sequence and its context. This record comes from a study of blood T cell repertoires in COVID-19. Background on the study: Whether acute or convalescent, the COVID-19 samples came from the United States, Italy and Spain. PBMCs, B-cell-depleted T cells, or T cells were the source of the cDNA or gDNA that made up the material.

In the source study's methods: Researchers report that nucleated cell counts were estimated from reference gene primer amplification. Sequenced by immunoSEQ multiplex PCR; TCRdb stores in-frame clones only, minus some. V and J calls and clone size come straight from that table; D and trimming were deduced from the DNA. The data contain over 120,000 clones, about 89% of them singletons. The specimen sequenced was peripheral blood. The origin of this receptor is a man in his 60s with active or convalescent COVID-19.

The CDR3 sequence is CSVEGQDPYGYTF. The CDR3 DNA reads as TGCAGCGTTGAGGGACAGGACCCCTATGGCTACACCTTC. The chain carries TRBV29-1 and TRBJ1-2, with 8 positions matching TRBD1. Per germline, CDR1 SQVTM and CDR2 ANQGSEA. This CDR3 spans 13 amino acids. V lost 3 bases, J lost 4 bases, and 4 bases stayed unmatched.